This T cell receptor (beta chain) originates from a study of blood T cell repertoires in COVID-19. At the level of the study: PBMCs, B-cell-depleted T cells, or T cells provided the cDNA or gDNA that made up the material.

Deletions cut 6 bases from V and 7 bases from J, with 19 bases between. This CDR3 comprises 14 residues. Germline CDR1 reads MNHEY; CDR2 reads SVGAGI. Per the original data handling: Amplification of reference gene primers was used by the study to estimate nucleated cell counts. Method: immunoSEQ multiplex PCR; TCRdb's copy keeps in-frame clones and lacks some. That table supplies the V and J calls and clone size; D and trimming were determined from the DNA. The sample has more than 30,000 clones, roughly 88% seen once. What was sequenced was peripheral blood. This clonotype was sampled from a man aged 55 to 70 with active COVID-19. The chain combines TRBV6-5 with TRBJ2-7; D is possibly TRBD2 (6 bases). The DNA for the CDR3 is TGTGCCAGCAGGGGGGTGGGACTCGGAGGGGAGCAGTACTTC. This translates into CASRGVGLGGEQYF.